This T cell receptor beta chain was sequenced for a study of blood T cell repertoires in COVID-19. Study summary: Collection of acute and convalescent COVID-19 samples took place in the United States, Italy and Spain. The cDNA or gDNA used as material had been derived from T cells, B-cell-depleted T cells, or PBMCs.

Trimming removed 0 bases from V and 7 bases from J, with 14 bases in between. The CDR3 has 16 amino acids. Germline CDR1 reads SGHRS; CDR2 reads YFSETQ. In terms of age and location, participants ranged from roughly 18 to 90 years and lived in under 30 US areas. In Cohort 3, a recovered donor had either two negative PCRs, clearance, or symptom resolution. Generated by immunoSEQ multiplex PCR, the TCRdb table keeps only in-frame clones and is missing some. The table shows about 320,000 clones, with approximately 91% occurring only once. This sequence originates from a man in his sixties who had recovered from COVID-19. The chain carries TRBV5-1 and TRBJ1-6, with D possibly matching TRBD1 (6 bases). The sample was PBMCs or T cells enriched from blood (not recorded which). CDR3 nucleotides: TGCGCCAGCAGCTTGGGGTCAGGGGCCCAGAATTCACCCCTCCACTTT. Encoded protein: CASSLGSGAQNSPLHF. The full variable domain, with the rest looked up from reference TRBV5-1 and TRBJ1-6, is KAGVTQTPRYLIKTRGQQVTLSCSPISGHRSVSWYQQTPGQGLQFLFEYFSETQRNKGNFPGRFSGRQFSNSRSEMNVSTLELGDSALYLCASSLGSGAQNSPLHFGNGTRLTVT.